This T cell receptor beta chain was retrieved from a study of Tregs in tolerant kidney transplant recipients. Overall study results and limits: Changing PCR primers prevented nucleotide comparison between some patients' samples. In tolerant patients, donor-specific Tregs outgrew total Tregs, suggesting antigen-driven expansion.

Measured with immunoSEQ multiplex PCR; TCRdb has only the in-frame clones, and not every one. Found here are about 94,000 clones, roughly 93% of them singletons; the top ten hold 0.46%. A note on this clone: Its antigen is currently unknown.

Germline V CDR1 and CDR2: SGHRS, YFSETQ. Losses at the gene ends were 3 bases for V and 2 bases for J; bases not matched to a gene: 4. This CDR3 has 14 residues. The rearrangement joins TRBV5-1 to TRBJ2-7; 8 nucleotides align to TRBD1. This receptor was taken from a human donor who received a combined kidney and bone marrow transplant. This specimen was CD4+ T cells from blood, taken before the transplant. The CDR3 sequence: CASSSRDRTYEQYF. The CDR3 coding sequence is TGCGCCAGCAGCTCCCGGGACAGGACCTACGAGCAGTACTTC.